The entry that follows covers one T cell receptor (beta chain) sequence. Other nucleotide sequences from this sample produce the same CDR3. This specimen belongs to a study of blood T cell repertoires in COVID-19. This CDR3 region has 14 residues. V shed 0 bases and J shed 1 base, with 7 bases lying between them. The V gene's germline CDR1 is SGDLS and CDR2 YYNGEE. Libraries were prepared by immunoSEQ multiplex PCR; TCRdb keeps only in-frame clonotypes and omits some of them. The sample lists more than 300,000 clones, 85% to 90% occurring once. Recovered participants had two consecutive negative NP/OP PCR tests, healthcare professional clearance, or symptom resolution.

The origin of this receptor is a woman aged 18-29 years who had recovered from COVID-19. The sequenced sample was PBMCs or T cells enriched from blood (not recorded which). The V call is TRBV9, the J call TRBJ1-1; no firm D call. The chain's CDR3 is CASSVVSGNTEAFF. CDR3 DNA sequence: TGTGCCAGCAGCGTAGTATCCGGGAACACTGAAGCTTTCTTT.